This T cell receptor beta chain was profiled in a study of blood T cells in healthy people across ages. Study-level findings and limits: There was a strong correlation between TCR beta diversity and naive T cell percentage. Roughly linearly, TCR beta diversity per million T cells fell as age increased.

The CDR3 extends over 14 amino acids. CDR1 SGDLS and CDR2 YYNGEE come from the germline V gene. The ends lost 5 bases at V and 4 bases at J; junction bases unmatched: 3. Sample-barcoded 5' priming and a J-beta primer mix drove a second PCR of roughly 6 to 12 cycles. Each cDNA molecule was tagged by a template-switch adaptor with 12 random nucleotides. TCRdb itself ran the 5' RACE reads through MiXCR, one entry per CDR3 protein. The sample holds about 940,000 distinct CDR3 sequences, under 50% seen once. About this clonotype: As yet, its antigen is unknown.

Sequenced input: blood. This clonotype was obtained from a young man in good health. The chain employs TRBV9 and TRBJ1-6; TRBD1 aligns across 7 bases. CDR3 DNA: TGTGCCAGCAGTAGGGACAGTTATAATTCACCCCTCCACTTT. Protein: CASSRDSYNSPLHF.